Listed below are T cell receptor beta chains from one sample, sequenced in a study of neurological immune-mediated disorders. MiXCR, applied by TCRdb to the 5' RACE reads, yields one record per CDR3 protein. The sample has tens of thousands of distinct CDR3 sequences; roughly 13% are singletons. Sequencing was done on a sample of PBMCs. All receptors come from a female donor in good health. CDR3s include the opening cysteine and the closing phenylalanine or tryptophan. Each record gives: J gene, clone size, V gene, D gene, CDR3 protein, CDR3 DNA. The D gene is left open where the match is weak. Size values are once, few and many counts, or a class for expanded clones, and some rows have none.

J gene: TRBJ1-5
clone size: many
V gene: TRBV12-3/TRBV12-4
D gene: NA
CDR3 protein: CASSVHPRAVQHF
CDR3 DNA: TGTGCCAGCAGCGTCCATCCTAGGGCGGTCCAGCATTTT

J gene: TRBJ1-2
clone size: many
V gene: TRBV29-1
D gene: NA
CDR3 protein: CSVEGRGNYGYTF
CDR3 DNA: TGCAGCGTTGAGGGACGGGGTAACTATGGCTACACCTTC

J gene: TRBJ2-1
clone size: many
V gene: TRBV27
D gene: NA
CDR3 protein: CASSSTAHEQFF
CDR3 DNA: TGTGCCAGCAGTTCCACGGCCCATGAGCAGTTCTTC

J gene: TRBJ1-1
clone size: many
V gene: TRBV20-1
D gene: NA
CDR3 protein: CSAKQGGTEAFF
CDR3 DNA: TGCAGTGCAAAACAGGGTGGCACTGAAGCTTTCTTT

J gene: TRBJ1-5
clone size: many
V gene: TRBV6-5
D gene: TRBD1
CDR3 protein: CASSYSRDSNQPQHF
CDR3 DNA: TGTGCCAGCAGTTACTCGCGGGACAGTAATCAGCCCCAGCATTTT

J gene: TRBJ2-1
clone size: many
V gene: TRBV7-3
D gene: TRBD2
CDR3 protein: CASSSRGLADNEQFF
CDR3 DNA: TGTGCCAGCAGCTCGAGAGGACTAGCGGACAATGAGCAGTTCTTC

J gene: TRBJ1-6
clone size: many
V gene: TRBV29-1
D gene: TRBD1
CDR3 protein: CSARDSDNSPLHF
CDR3 DNA: TGCAGCGCCCGGGACAGCGATAATTCACCCCTCCACTTT

J gene: TRBJ1-1
clone size: many
V gene: TRBV5-6
D gene: NA
CDR3 protein: CASSFGPLENTEAFF
CDR3 DNA: TGTGCCAGCAGCTTTGGCCCCCTGGAAAACACTGAAGCTTTCTTT

J gene: TRBJ1-6
clone size: NA
V gene: TRBV7-2
D gene: NA
CDR3 protein: CASSLRESPLHF
CDR3 DNA: TGTGCCAGCAGCTTAAGAGAATCACCCCTCCACTTT

J gene: TRBJ2-1
clone size: many
V gene: TRBV20-1
D gene: TRBD2
CDR3 protein: CSQRLAGYNEQFF
CDR3 DNA: TGCAGCCAAAGACTAGCGGGATACAATGAGCAGTTCTTC

J gene: TRBJ1-5
clone size: many
V gene: TRBV4-1
D gene: NA
CDR3 protein: CASSPQGNQPQHF
CDR3 DNA: TGCGCCAGCAGCCCCCAGGGAAATCAGCCCCAGCATTTT

J gene: TRBJ2-5
clone size: many
V gene: TRBV5-8
D gene: TRBD2
CDR3 protein: CASSLVISGREETQYF
CDR3 DNA: TGTGCCAGCAGCTTGGTTATTAGCGGGAGGGAAGAGACCCAGTACTTC

J gene: TRBJ2-2
clone size: NA
V gene: TRBV6-6
D gene: NA
CDR3 protein: CASTGTGELFF
CDR3 DNA: TGTGCCAGCACGGGCACCGGGGAGCTGTTTTTT

J gene: TRBJ2-3
clone size: many
V gene: TRBV29-1
D gene: NA
CDR3 protein: CSVEASTDTQYF
CDR3 DNA: TGCAGCGTCGAGGCTAGCACAGATACGCAGTATTTT

J gene: TRBJ2-3
clone size: many
V gene: TRBV11-2
D gene: NA
CDR3 protein: CASSLKDTQYF
CDR3 DNA: TGTGCCAGCAGCTTAAAAGATACGCAGTATTTT

J gene: TRBJ2-1
clone size: many
V gene: TRBV14
D gene: NA
CDR3 protein: CASSQEGLLYNEQFF
CDR3 DNA: TGTGCCAGCAGCCAAGAAGGCCTGCTGTACAATGAGCAGTTCTTC

J gene: TRBJ2-2
clone size: many
V gene: TRBV24-1
D gene: TRBD1
CDR3 protein: CAATGTGDDMRRTGELFF
CDR3 DNA: TGTGCCGCGACAGGGACAGGGGATGATATGAGAAGGACCGGGGAGCTGTTTTTT

J gene: TRBJ1-1
clone size: many
V gene: TRBV5-1
D gene: NA
CDR3 protein: CASSLESAIWGTEAFF
CDR3 DNA: TGCGCCAGCAGCTTGGAGTCAGCGATTTGGGGAACTGAAGCTTTCTTT

J gene: TRBJ2-1
clone size: many
V gene: TRBV3-1
D gene: TRBD2
CDR3 protein: CASSLIAGPRNEQFF
CDR3 DNA: TGTGCCAGCAGCCTCATAGCGGGACCCCGCAATGAGCAGTTCTTC

J gene: TRBJ2-1
clone size: many
V gene: TRBV11-3
D gene: NA
CDR3 protein: CASSPQGNNEQFF
CDR3 DNA: TGTGCCAGCAGCCCCCAAGGGAACAATGAGCAGTTCTTC

J gene: TRBJ1-2
clone size: many
V gene: TRBV2
D gene: NA
CDR3 protein: CASSRDDTYGYTF
CDR3 DNA: TGTGCCAGCAGCCGGGACGATACCTATGGCTACACCTTC

J gene: TRBJ2-7
clone size: many
V gene: TRBV5-1
D gene: TRBD1
CDR3 protein: CASGPGQGAYEQYF
CDR3 DNA: TGCGCCAGCGGCCCGGGACAGGGGGCTTACGAGCAGTACTTC

J gene: TRBJ2-1
clone size: many
V gene: TRBV29-1
D gene: NA
CDR3 protein: CSAQHGEQFF
CDR3 DNA: TGCAGCGCACAACATGGTGAGCAGTTCTTC

J gene: TRBJ1-6
clone size: many
V gene: TRBV27
D gene: TRBD1
CDR3 protein: CASRGTGDNSPLHF
CDR3 DNA: TGTGCCAGCAGGGGGACAGGCGACAATTCACCCCTCCACTTT

J gene: TRBJ2-3
clone size: many
V gene: TRBV20-1
D gene: TRBD2
CDR3 protein: CSAGTAGDTDTQYF
CDR3 DNA: TGCAGTGCTGGGACGGCGGGGGACACAGATACGCAGTATTTT

J gene: TRBJ2-4
clone size: many
V gene: TRBV19
D gene: NA
CDR3 protein: CASHPGQGKNIQYF
CDR3 DNA: TGTGCCAGTCATCCGGGACAAGGGAAAAACATTCAGTACTTC

J gene: TRBJ1-2
clone size: many
V gene: TRBV5-1
D gene: NA
CDR3 protein: CASSTQPGDPANYGYTF
CDR3 DNA: TGCGCCAGCAGCACTCAACCGGGGGACCCCGCCAACTATGGCTACACCTTC

J gene: TRBJ1-2
clone size: many
V gene: TRBV12-3/TRBV12-4
D gene: NA
CDR3 protein: CASSPPDRLGSYGYTF
CDR3 DNA: TGTGCCAGCAGTCCCCCAGACAGGCTAGGGAGCTATGGCTACACCTTC

J gene: TRBJ2-1
clone size: many
V gene: TRBV5-1
D gene: NA
CDR3 protein: CASSSQGDNEQFF
CDR3 DNA: TGCGCCAGCAGCTCACAGGGAGACAATGAGCAGTTCTTC